The 17 T cell receptor beta chains below come from one sample, sequenced in a study of blood T cell repertoires in COVID-19. Using immunoSEQ multiplex PCR, the repertoire was profiled, and TCRdb retains in-frame clones only, with some absent. The sample shows 85,000 to 95,000 clones, roughly 87% of them seen only once. Sequenced sample: peripheral blood. All receptors come from a woman of 80 years or more with active COVID-19.

The chain recombines TRBV21-1 with TRBJ2-7; TRBD1 reflects the table's D call only, with no check against the DNA. TRBV21-1 is an annotated pseudogene. CDR3 size: 16 residues. The CDR3 DNA is TGTGCCAGCAGCGACACCCCCCGACAGGGAGACTACGAGCAGTACTTC. This encodes CASSDTPRQGDYEQYF.

The chain combines TRBV10-3 with TRBJ2-2; 7 positions match TRBD2. Germline V CDR1 and CDR2: ENHRY, SYGVKD. The CDR3 is 15 amino acids. J gave up 7 bases and V 7 bases, and 12 bases lay outside the gene matches. The CDR3 bases are TGTGCCATCAAGCCCGGGGCAGGGAGGGTCGGGGAGCTGTTTTTT. It yields the protein CAIKPGAGRVGELFF.

The chain is built from TRBV6-2 or TRBV6-3 and TRBJ2-5, with 8 bases lining up with TRBD1. Germline V gene data show CDR1 as MNHEY and CDR2 as SVGEGT. CDR3 length equals 15 residues. The V gene end was trimmed by 6 bases and the J gene end by 7 bases; junction bases not matched to a gene: 13. DNA of the CDR3: TGTGCCAGCAGCCCTGGACAGGGCGGTCGGGGGACCCAGTACTTC. Protein sequence: CASSPGQGGRGTQYF.

The gene calls are TRBV3-1 (or the pseudogene TRBV3-2) and TRBJ2-4, with D tentatively TRBD1 (5 bases). V was shortened by 6 bases and J by 9 bases, with 12 bases between the two germline ends. CDR1 LGHDT and CDR2 YNNKEL come from the germline V gene (reference sequence). This CDR3 has 12 residues. This CDR3 reads CASSLDQGIQYF. The CDR3 region has the DNA TGTGCCAGCAGTCTGGACCAGGGCATTCAGTACTTC.

The chain is built from TRBV5-1 and TRBJ2-2; TRBD2 matches 7 bases. The CDR3 is 15 amino acids. After removal of 9 bases from V and 1 base from J, the junction contained 9 bases not matched to a gene. Germline V gene data show CDR1 as SGHRS and CDR2 as YFSETQ. CDR3 region: CATATGGLNTGELFF. In DNA, the CDR3 is TGCGCCACCGCGACCGGGGGGTTGAACACCGGGGAGCTGTTTTTT.

The chain carries TRBV9 and TRBJ2-2; no reliable D call. The V gene's germline CDR1 is SGDLS and CDR2 YYNGEE. Trimming stripped 0 bases from V and 6 bases from J, with 12 bases between. This CDR3 has 15 amino acids. The CDR3: CASSVGGIRAGELFF. The CDR3, as DNA: TGTGCCAGCAGCGTAGGAGGTATACGGGCCGGGGAGCTGTTTTTT.

The gene calls are TRBV4-1 and TRBJ1-4; D not certain. Germline V gene data show CDR1 as MGHRA and CDR2 as YSYEKL. There are 14 residues in the CDR3. V lost 2 bases to trimming and J lost 7 bases, with 11 bases between them. For the CDR3, the DNA is TGCGCCAGCAGCCAATGGCAATTCTTTGAAAAACTGTTTTTT. Protein sequence: CASSQWQFFEKLFF.

The chain is built from TRBV4-2 and TRBJ2-1; 15 nucleotides align to TRBD2. Germline-derived CDR1 and CDR2 are LGHNA and YNFKEQ. This CDR3 contains 18 residues. V gave up 4 bases and J gave up 5 bases; unmatched junction bases: 9. CDR3 DNA sequence: TGTGCCAGCAGCCGAGGACTAGCGGGAGGGCCTGGTGACAATGAGCAGTTCTTC. Amino acid sequence: CASSRGLAGGPGDNEQFF.

The V call is TRBV5-4, the J call TRBJ2-2, with 12 bases that match TRBD2. In germline, CDR1 is SGHNT, CDR2 YYREEE (reference sequence). V shed 2 bases, J shed 5 bases, and the junction held 1 base outside the gene matches. This CDR3 region has 15 residues. CDR3 protein: CASSLGTSGTGELFF. DNA for the CDR3: TGTGCCAGCAGCTTAGGGACTAGCGGGACCGGGGAGCTGTTTTTT.

The genes are TRBV2 and TRBJ2-3, with 10 nucleotides matching TRBD2. The trim removed 6 bases at V and 2 bases at J, leaving 8 bases unmatched. This CDR3 has 16 residues. CDR1 SNHLY and CDR2 FYNNEI come from the germline V gene. The CDR3 reads CASRDGLAEYTDTQYF. CDR3 DNA: TGTGCCAGCAGGGATGGACTAGCGGAATACACAGATACGCAGTATTTT.

The V and J genes are TRBV15 and TRBJ2-7; 8 bases agree with TRBD2. The trim removed 0 bases at V and 1 base at J, leaving 23 bases unmatched. Germline V CDR1 and CDR2: LNHNV, YYDKDF (reference sequence). The CDR3 contains 22 residues. As DNA, the CDR3 is TGTGCCACCAGCAGAGATTCTGTCAGCATGATCCGGGAGGGCCGACTTTCCTACGAGCAGTACTTC. Protein sequence: CATSRDSVSMIREGRLSYEQYF.

This clone was observed a handful of times. This chain joins TRBV29-1 and TRBJ2-5; maybe TRBD1 (5 bases). The CDR3 is made up of 14 amino acids. Per germline, CDR1 SQVTM and CDR2 ANQGSEA. Trimming shortened V by 3 bases and J by 0 bases, and 11 bases separated the two germline ends. The CDR3 loop is CSVDWGRDQETQYF. The CDR3 nucleotides read TGCAGCGTTGACTGGGGCAGGGACCAAGAGACCCAGTACTTC.

The rearrangement links TRBV6-2 or TRBV6-3 to TRBJ2-1; the D gene is possibly TRBD2 (5 bases). This CDR3 is 13 amino acids long. Germline CDR1 reads MNHEY; CDR2 reads SVGEGT. V lost 6 bases and J 1 base, leaving 7 bases between the germline ends. As DNA, the CDR3 is TGTGCCAGCAGCTTAGCGTCCTACAATGAGCAGTTCTTC. This encodes CASSLASYNEQFF.

This chain uses TRBV18 with TRBJ2-3; 8 bases fit TRBD2. The V segment lost 5 bases and the J segment 1 base; nucleotides outside the gene matches: 8. CDR1 and CDR2 from the germline V gene are KGHSH and LQKENI. The CDR3 runs 16 residues. The CDR3 coding sequence is TGTGCCAGCTCATTCCCGGGAGGGCGCGGCACAGATACGCAGTATTTT. The encoded protein is CASSFPGGRGTDTQYF.

The chain employs TRBV27 and TRBJ2-1, with D perhaps matching TRBD2 (6 bases). V lost 3 bases, J lost 0 bases, and 9 bases lay in between. CDR3 length: 15 amino acids. In germline, CDR1 is MNHEY, CDR2 SMNVEV (reference sequence). CDR3 nucleotides: TGTGCCAGCAGTTTTGGGGACTTCTCCTACAATGAGCAGTTCTTC. Translation: CASSFGDFSYNEQFF.

The chain recombines TRBV29-1 with TRBJ1-1; no clear D gene. Deletions cut 7 bases from V and 4 bases from J, with 13 bases between. The CDR3 is made up of 12 amino acids. The germline V gene has CDR1 SQVTM and CDR2 ANQGSEA. The DNA for the CDR3 is TGCAGCGGGGCCCCGTATAGCACTGAAGCTTTCTTT. Encoded protein: CSGAPYSTEAFF.

The chain couples TRBV7-9 to TRBJ2-5; the match to TRBD2 covers 8 bases. This CDR3 has 17 amino acids. J gave up 5 bases and V 4 bases, and 15 bases lay outside the gene matches. CDR1 and CDR2 from the germline V gene are SEHNR and FQNEAQ (reference sequence). The CDR3 DNA reads TGTGCCAGCAGCTCACCCCTTTCCCGGGAGGGCCGGGAGACCCAGTACTTC. Protein: CASSSPLSREGRETQYF.